This T cell receptor beta chain was identified during a study of blood T cells in healthy people across ages. Study-wide results and limits: Roughly linearly, TCR beta diversity per million T cells fell as age increased.

On this clonotype: Its antigen remains unidentified.

It was with a sample-barcoded 5' primer and a J-beta primer mix that a second PCR of roughly 7 to 11 cycles was run. One entry per CDR3 protein, called by TCRdb with MiXCR from the 5' RACE reads. The profile covers some 690,000 distinct CDR3 sequences, with approximately 21% appearing a single time and 22% taken by the ten largest. Each sample yielded at least 6 million isolated PBMCs. Per sample, no less than 6 micrograms of total RNA were extracted. Sequenced material: blood. The source is a man between 65 and 79 years old in good health.

CDR3 nucleotide sequence: TGTGCCAGCAGCTCCCCGACTAGCAGCCACTACAATGAGCAGTTCTTC. Translation: CASSSPTSSHYNEQFF. The gene calls are TRBV7-3 and TRBJ2-1, with 7 bases that match TRBD2. The J segment lost 3 bases and the V segment lost 4 bases, leaving 9 bases of the junction unmatched. This CDR3 contains 16 residues. Per the germline V gene, CDR1 is SGHTA and CDR2 is FQGTGA.